Each of the 11 T cell receptor beta chains below was sequenced from the same sample in a study of blood T cell repertoires in COVID-19. The protocol was immunoSEQ multiplex PCR, while the TCRdb copy is restricted to in-frame clones and leaves out a portion. There are 70,000 or so clones in the sample; around 80% occur only once, and 8.5% to 10% lies in the top ten. The sequenced sample was peripheral blood. Receptors originate from a human donor in a cohort sampled during active COVID-19.

V and J are TRBV4-1 and TRBJ2-7, with 7 nucleotides matching TRBD1. Germline CDR1 reads MGHRA; CDR2 reads YSYEKL. The J segment lost 4 bases and the V segment lost 0 bases, leaving 12 bases of the junction unmatched. The CDR3 spans 17 residues. This CDR3 reads CASSQEAAPGQLYEQYF. CDR3 DNA: TGCGCCAGCAGCCAAGAGGCCGCCCCGGGACAGCTATACGAGCAGTACTTC.

The chain joins TRBV5-6 to TRBJ2-3; possible D gene TRBD1, 5 bases. The CDR3 has 15 residues. Germline lookup yields CDR1 SGHDT and CDR2 YYEEEE. Trimming left V 6 bases short and J 5 bases short, with 19 bases between. The CDR3 coding sequence is TGTGCCAGCACTCCAGGTGGCAGGGCCGTAGATACGCAGTATTTT. Translated: CASTPGGRAVDTQYF. Filled out from reference TRBV5-6 and TRBJ2-3, the complete variable domain reads DAGVTQSPTHLIKTRGQQVTLRCSPKSGHDTVSWYQQALGQGPQFIFQYYEEEERQRGNFPDRFSGHQFPNYSSELNVNALLLGDSALYLCASTPGGRAVDTQYFGPGTRLTVL.

This clone was detected only once. This chain links TRBV5-6 with TRBJ2-7; 10 bases are a match to TRBD1. CDR1 SGHDT and CDR2 YYEEEE come from the germline V gene. CDR3 length equals 14 residues. V was pared by 0 bases and J by 4 bases, with 1 base of the junction left unmatched. CDR3 DNA sequence: TGTGCCAGCAGCTTGGGGGACAGGGGTTACGAGCAGTACTTC. It translates to CASSLGDRGYEQYF.

The chain is built from TRBV7-2 and TRBJ1-2; 10 bases agree with TRBD1. Trimming took 5 bases from V and 6 from J; bases not matched to a gene: 9. CDR3 size: 15 residues. The germline V gene encodes CDR1 SGHTA and CDR2 FQGNSA. The CDR3 sequence is CASSPRDRGINGYTF. CDR3 in DNA: TGTGCCAGCAGCCCCCGGGACAGGGGAATTAATGGCTACACCTTC.

The chain couples TRBV7-8 to TRBJ2-1; TRBD2 might be the D (6 bases). The germline V and J ends were trimmed by 5 bases and 2 bases, with 10 bases remaining between them. The germline V gene encodes CDR1 SGHVS and CDR2 FQNEAQ. The CDR3 runs 14 residues. The CDR3 spells CASSVSGPYNEQFF. The DNA of the CDR3 is TGTGCCAGCAGCGTTAGCGGTCCCTACAATGAGCAGTTCTTC. Complete variable domain (other parts from reference TRBV7-8 and TRBJ2-1): GAGVSQSPRYKVAKRGQDVALRCDPISGHVSLFWYQQALGQGPEFLTYFQNEAQLDKSGLPSDRFFAERPEGSVSTLKIQRTQQEDSAVYLCASSVSGPYNEQFFGPGTRLTVL.

The rearrangement links TRBV6-4 to TRBJ1-6; D gene ambiguous. Trimming removed 7 bases at V and 7 bases at J, with 14 bases between. Looked up from germline, CDR1 is MRHNA and CDR2 is SNTAGT. This CDR3 contains 14 residues. The CDR3 nucleotides are TGTGCCAGCAAACTAGACGGTGCAAATTCACCCCTCCACTTT. It translates to CASKLDGANSPLHF.

The rearrangement joins TRBV12-3 or TRBV12-4 to TRBJ2-7; maybe TRBD1 (6 bases). The CDR3 contains 12 residues. Trimming pared 4 bases from V and 4 bases from J, leaving 8 bases between. Here the CDR3 reads CASSSDRYEQYF. CDR3 nucleotide sequence: TGTGCCAGCAGTTCGGACAGATACGAGCAGTACTTC.

This chain connects TRBV29-1 to TRBJ2-3, with a possible D match to TRBD1 (6 bases). Germline values: CDR1 SQVTM, CDR2 ANQGSEA. V was cut by 7 bases and J by 1 base, with 9 bases left in between. The CDR3 covers 12 residues. In DNA, the CDR3 is TGCAGCGCCGAGGGGGGCACAGATACGCAGTATTTT. Its protein product is CSAEGGTDTQYF.

The CDR3 region is CASKGDHGTEAFF. DNA of the CDR3: TGTGCCAGCAAAGGAGATCATGGCACTGAAGCTTTCTTT. The V gene is TRBV6-5, the J gene TRBJ1-1, with D uncertain. V was pared by 7 bases and J by 4 bases, with 13 bases between. This CDR3 has 13 residues. CDR1 is MNHEY, CDR2 SVGAGI, per germline.

The V call is TRBV5-1, the J call TRBJ1-1; maybe TRBD1 (6 bases). V lost 4 bases to trimming and J lost 5 bases, with 9 bases between them. This CDR3 spans 12 amino acids. Germline lookup yields CDR1 SGHRS and CDR2 YFSETQ. The CDR3 sequence is CASSEGGTEAFF. In DNA, the CDR3 is TGCGCCAGCAGCGAGGGGGGGACTGAAGCTTTCTTT.

This chain joins TRBV28 and TRBJ2-1; D is undetermined. The length of the CDR3 is 13 residues. From germline, CDR1 is MDHEN and CDR2 SYDVKM. V was clipped by 9 bases and J by 4 bases, with 13 bases between them. The CDR3 spells CASPPGIYNEQFF. In nucleotides, the CDR3 is TGTGCCAGTCCCCCGGGTATTTACAATGAGCAGTTCTTC.